These 27 T cell receptor beta chains were sequenced from one sample in a study of neurological immune-mediated disorders. Time point in this sample: longitudinal time-point 2. TCRdb analysed the 5' RACE reads with MiXCR anew, one entry per CDR3 protein. The sample comprises about 60,000 distinct CDR3 sequences, about 10% of which are singletons, and under 15% rests with the top ten. The sequenced material came from PBMCs. The receptors were sampled from a man aged 25 to 40 in good health.

This clonotype was seen at least ten times. The chain's CDR3 is CASSEAGADTQYF. In DNA form, the CDR3 reads TGTGCCAGCAGTGAAGCAGGGGCCGATACGCAGTATTTT. The chain carries TRBV6-1 and TRBJ2-3; D possibly corresponds to TRBD1 (5 bases). V gave up 0 bases and J gave up 6 bases, with 7 bases separating them. Germline lookup yields CDR1 MNHNS and CDR2 SASEGT. The CDR3 has 13 residues.

This clonotype was seen repeatedly, ten times or more. The chain combines TRBV28 with TRBJ2-7; 7 bases agree with TRBD2. The CDR3 sequence is 14 residues long. The germline CDR1 and CDR2 sequences are MDHEN and SYDVKM. After removal of 3 bases from V and 2 bases from J, the junction contained 4 bases not matched to a gene. The CDR3 is CASSLLAGTYEQYF. CDR3 DNA: TGTGCCAGCAGTTTGTTAGCGGGTACCTACGAGCAGTACTTC.

J is TRBJ1-1 and V is TRBV2; D not certain. Germline V gene data show CDR1 as SNHLY and CDR2 as FYNNEI. V was pared by 2 bases and J by 4 bases, with 8 bases between. This CDR3 is built from 13 residues. The CDR3 reads CASSEWESTEAFF. DNA for the CDR3: TGTGCCAGCAGTGAATGGGAATCCACTGAAGCTTTCTTT.

Ten or more counts support this clonotype. V is TRBV5-1 and J is TRBJ2-1; 10 positions match TRBD1. The junction had 8 bases not matched to a gene; V was cut back by 5 bases and J by 6 bases. Germline lookup yields CDR1 SGHRS and CDR2 YFSETQ. The CDR3 contains 15 residues. CDR3: CASRDDRGRFNEQFF. DNA for the CDR3: TGCGCCAGCAGGGATGACAGGGGGCGTTTCAATGAGCAGTTCTTC.

This clonotype occurred many times. The V and J genes are TRBV27 and TRBJ2-1, with 9 bases identical to TRBD2. Per germline, CDR1 MNHEY and CDR2 SMNVEV (reference sequence). This CDR3 has 17 residues. The V gene end was trimmed by 4 bases and the J gene end by 4 bases; junction bases not matched to a gene: 11. CDR3 DNA: TGTGCCAGCAGTTCGCCCGCGTGGACTAGCGCATACAATGAGCAGTTCTTC. This translates into CASSSPAWTSAYNEQFF.

This clonotype was recorded many times. This chain uses TRBV9 with TRBJ2-6; a possible D gene is TRBD1 (5 bases). Germline V gene data show CDR1 as SGDLS and CDR2 as YYNGEE. The germline V and J ends were trimmed by 1 base and 5 bases, with 10 bases remaining between them. The CDR3 consists of 15 residues. The CDR3 reads CASSVTGGWANVLTF. The CDR3 coding sequence is TGTGCCAGCAGCGTAACAGGCGGCTGGGCCAACGTCCTGACTTTC.

The chain couples TRBV6-6 to TRBJ1-5; 7 bases fit TRBD1. This CDR3 contains 14 residues. The ends lost 6 bases at V and 4 bases at J; junction bases unmatched: 6. Germline V lookup: CDR1 MNHNY, CDR2 SVGAGI (reference sequence). CDR3 sequence (DNA): TGTGCCAGCAGCCTTGGACAGGTTAATCAGCCCCAGCATTTT. Encoded protein: CASSLGQVNQPQHF.

At least ten counts were recorded for this clonotype. The chain recombines TRBV20-1 with TRBJ1-6, with TRBD1 identical over 10 bases. V dropped 5 bases and J dropped 10; count of bases not matched to a gene: 5. Germline CDR1 reads DFQATT; CDR2 reads SNEGSKA (reference sequence). The CDR3 sequence is 13 residues long. DNA of the CDR3: TGCAGTGCTGCGACAGGGGGCGGATCACCCCTCCACTTT. This gives the protein CSAATGGGSPLHF.

The table lists this clonotype with many counts. The chain employs TRBV20-1 and TRBJ2-1, with TRBD1 as a possible D gene (6 bases). Looked up from germline, CDR1 is DFQATT and CDR2 is SNEGSKA (reference sequence). With 0 bases removed from V and 5 bases from J, the gap between germline ends came to 32 bases. This CDR3 comprises 21 residues. CDR3 in amino acids: CSARDYVGQNRPPPLDNEQFF. CDR3 nucleotide sequence: TGCAGTGCTAGAGATTACGTGGGACAAAATCGACCCCCCCCCTTGGACAATGAGCAGTTCTTC.

This clonotype occurred many times. This chain uses TRBV6-5 with TRBJ1-1, with D possibly TRBD1 on 6 matching bases. V was pared by 7 bases and J by 4 bases, with 16 bases between. Germline lookup yields CDR1 MNHEY and CDR2 SVGAGI. The CDR3 has 14 residues. The CDR3 reads CASTPGAGATEAFF. CDR3 in DNA: TGTGCCAGCACCCCAGGGGCGGGGGCCACTGAAGCTTTCTTT.

The chain employs TRBV28 and TRBJ2-7, with D maybe TRBD2 (6 bases). V was clipped by 1 base and J by 2 bases, with 15 bases between them. Germline CDR1 and CDR2: MDHEN and SYDVKM. The CDR3 is 16 amino acids. CDR3 in amino acids: CASSLFALTGAYEQYF. The CDR3 DNA reads as TGTGCCAGCAGTTTATTCGCCCTAACGGGGGCCTACGAGCAGTACTTC.

This clonotype has ten or more counts. This chain links TRBV29-1 with TRBJ2-1, with D tentatively TRBD2 (6 bases). Germline CDR1 is SQVTM and CDR2 is ANQGSEA. V lost 6 bases and J lost 8, with 17 bases in between. The CDR3 has 13 residues. The CDR3 bases are TGCAGCGTCTTGGCGGGACGTGGGGATGAGCAGTTCTTC. Translation: CSVLAGRGDEQFF.

The rearrangement links TRBV28 to TRBJ1-6, with D perhaps matching TRBD1 (6 bases). The CDR3 is made up of 12 amino acids. Germline V gives CDR1 MDHEN, CDR2 SYDVKM. Trimming took off 6 bases at V and 8 bases at J, with 8 bases between the two ends. For the CDR3, the DNA is TGTGCCAGCAGAGCAGGGGATTCACCCCTCCACTTT. It is translated as CASRAGDSPLHF.

The sample holds many counts of this clonotype. This chain joins TRBV5-1 and TRBJ2-7; 9 bases are shared with TRBD1. The germline gives CDR1 SGHRS, CDR2 YFSETQ. Trimming at V came to 4 bases and at J to 3 bases, leaving 8 bases not matched to a gene. This CDR3 spans 15 amino acids. The CDR3 DNA reads as TGCGCCAGCAGCCGGGACAGGGCCAGAGACTACGAGCAGTACTTC. Its protein is CASSRDRARDYEQYF.

This clonotype has only a few counts. This rearrangement joins TRBV13 to TRBJ2-7; 8 positions agree with TRBD2. CDR1 and CDR2 from the germline V gene are PRHDT and FYEKMQ (reference sequence). CDR3 size: 16 residues. With V trimmed by 5 bases and J by 0 bases, 9 bases remained unmatched. The CDR3 DNA reads as TGTGCCAGCAGCCAAGCAACTAGCGGCAGCTCCTACGAGCAGTACTTC. This codes for CASSQATSGSSYEQYF.

At least ten counts were recorded for this clonotype. The chain carries TRBV9 and TRBJ1-6, with TRBD1 matching over 10 bases. Germline V gene lookup returns CDR1 SGDLS and CDR2 YYNGEE. CDR3 length: 15 residues. V lost 1 base and J lost 7; bases outside the gene matches: 2. The CDR3 bases are TGTGCCAGCAGCGTAACGGGACAGGGGAATTCACCCCTCCACTTT. The encoded protein is CASSVTGQGNSPLHF.

This clonotype was seen many times. The chain recombines TRBV4-2 with TRBJ2-1; 7 nucleotides line up with TRBD2. CDR3 length: 15 residues. The J segment lost 10 bases and the V segment lost 4 bases, leaving 13 bases of the junction unmatched. CDR1 is LGHNA and CDR2 is YNFKEQ in the germline V gene. DNA of the CDR3: TGTGCCAGCAGCCCGCCTTTGGGCGGGAGTGGAGAGCAGTTCTTC. This codes for CASSPPLGGSGEQFF.

In this sample, this clonotype turned up many times. The chain has TRBV5-1 and TRBJ2-7; tentatively, D is TRBD1 (5 bases). V lost 2 bases to trimming and J lost 5 bases, with 14 bases between them. Germline V gives CDR1 SGHRS, CDR2 YFSETQ. The CDR3 extends over 14 amino acids. This chain's CDR3 is CASSLGQLPNEQYF. In DNA form, the CDR3 reads TGCGCCAGCAGCTTAGGACAACTACCCAACGAGCAGTACTTC.

The table lists this clonotype with many counts. The V gene is TRBV20-1, the J gene TRBJ1-1; D is unclear. This CDR3 has 13 amino acids. The V gene's germline CDR1 is DFQATT and CDR2 SNEGSKA (reference sequence). The CDR3 DNA reads TGCAGGGCCTCTAAGATTCTGGGCACTGAAGCTTTCTTT. Translation: CRASKILGTEAFF.

The chain carries TRBV18 and TRBJ1-6, with D perhaps TRBD1 (6 bases). Germline V gene lookup returns CDR1 KGHSH and CDR2 LQKENI. Trimming stripped 3 bases from V and 4 bases from J, with 7 bases between. This CDR3 region has 14 residues. The CDR3 bases are TGTGCCAGCTCACCGGGACAATATAATTCACCCCTCCACTTT. Translating it yields CASSPGQYNSPLHF.

The chain uses TRBV7-9 and TRBJ2-1, with a weak D call TRBD1 (5 bases). V lost 3 bases and J lost 15, with 18 bases in between. This CDR3 contains 13 residues. Germline V gene sequence: CDR1 SEHNR, CDR2 FQNEAQ (reference sequence). CDR3 bases: TGTGCCAGCAGCTTGGTGGGGCCTCGGTGGGGGTTCTTC. This sequence encodes CASSLVGPRWGFF.

This clonotype was detected ten times or more. The chain couples TRBV7-9 to TRBJ1-3; a possible D gene is TRBD1 (6 bases). With 2 bases removed from V and 2 bases from J, the gap between germline ends came to 7 bases. Germline CDR1 and CDR2: SEHNR and FQNEAQ (reference sequence). The CDR3 has 14 residues. CDR3 amino acids: CASSLSGAGNTIYF. In nucleotides, the CDR3 is TGTGCCAGCAGCTTATCAGGGGCTGGAAACACCATATATTTT.

This clonotype appeared many times. The CDR3 DNA is TGTGCCAGCAGTTTAGCAGCCGACAATGAGCAGTTCTTC. Its protein product is CASSLAADNEQFF. The chain recombines TRBV28 with TRBJ2-1; D remains ambiguous. V lost 2 bases, J lost 5 bases, and 7 bases lay in between. Germline V gives CDR1 MDHEN, CDR2 SYDVKM. This CDR3 is 13 amino acids long. The full variable domain, its missing parts supplied by reference TRBV28 and TRBJ2-1, is DVKVTQSSRYLVKRTGEKVFLECVQDMDHENMFWYRQDPGLGLRLIYFSYDVKMKEKGDIPEGYSVSREKKERFSLILESASTNQTSMYLCASSLAADNEQFFGPGTRLTVL.

In its sample, this clonotype was seen many times. The CDR3 nucleotides read TGTGCCAGCAGGCGGACAGGGAACACCGGGGAGCTGTTTTTT. Its translation: CASRRTGNTGELFF. V and J are TRBV6-1 and TRBJ2-2; TRBD1 aligns across 7 bases. This CDR3 has 14 residues. V lost 6 bases and J lost 1; bases outside the gene matches: 2. CDR1 and CDR2 from the germline V gene are MNHNS and SASEGT.

This clonotype was counted many times. The rearrangement links TRBV7-2 to TRBJ1-2; D is uncertain. This CDR3 is built from 14 residues. Germline V gene data show CDR1 as SGHTA and CDR2 as FQGNSA. V dropped 1 base and J dropped 1 base, with 7 bases sitting between them. The CDR3 protein is CASSLGSSNYGYTF. CDR3 nucleotides: TGTGCCAGCAGCTTAGGTAGTAGTAACTATGGCTACACCTTC.

At least ten counts were recorded for this clonotype. The V and J genes are TRBV6-1 and TRBJ1-1; D is uncertain. Germline V gene lookup returns CDR1 MNHNS and CDR2 SASEGT. Trimming shortened V by 1 base and J by 3 bases, and 3 bases separated the two germline ends. CDR3 length equals 12 residues. CDR3 residues: CASSEVDTEAFF. The CDR3 bases are TGTGCCAGCAGTGAAGTGGACACTGAAGCTTTCTTT.

Ten or more counts support this clonotype. J is TRBJ2-5 and V is TRBV5-1; 10 nucleotides align to TRBD1. Germline V lookup: CDR1 SGHRS, CDR2 YFSETQ. The CDR3 contains 15 residues. V was clipped by 2 bases and J by 1 base; unmatched bases: 2. CDR3: CASSLGQGGQETQYF. CDR3 in DNA: TGCGCCAGCAGCTTAGGACAGGGGGGCCAAGAGACCCAGTACTTC.